These 11 T cell receptor beta chains originate from one sample sequenced in a study of shared clonotypes between healthy human individuals (dated by TCRdb to about 2020). CD8 naive samples were CD45RO-negative cells positively selected for CCR7, giving a CD45RA+CCR7+ population that excluded TemRA cells. Libraries were made using the immunoSEQ multiplex PCR assay. Sourced from immuneACCESS, this table was stored by TCRdb with only in-frame sequences that have V and J called. A share of the clones is absent; for the studies checked, an unresolved V gene accounts for under half, and the remainder has no known explanation. The sample table contains a few million clones; only one count was recorded for around 93% of them. Approximately 1.6% of the sample rests with the top ten. Sequencing was done on a sample of naive CD8+ T cells from PBMCs. Per the publication, the cell subset or site label means: CD45RA+CCR7+. All receptors come from a man in his late teens or twenties in good health. Some clones in this sample may be carry-over from other donors' samples.

The CDR3 spells CASSLVSYPSYEQYF. The CDR3 region has the DNA TGTGCCAGCAGCTTGGTTTCGTACCCCTCCTACGAGCAGTACTTC. The V and J genes are TRBV5-5 and TRBJ2-7, with D unclear. Germline CDR1 SGHKS, CDR2 YYEKEE (reference sequence). V was trimmed by 0 bases and J by 0 bases, leaving 10 bases between them. CDR3 length equals 15 residues.

The rearrangement links TRBV7-9 to TRBJ2-7; no clear D. The germline gives CDR1 SEHNR, CDR2 FQNEAQ (reference sequence). With 2 bases removed from V and 3 bases from J, the gap between germline ends came to 14 bases. The CDR3 contains 15 residues. CDR3 loop: CASSLFSSPFYEQYF. The DNA for the CDR3 is TGTGCCAGCAGCTTATTCAGCTCTCCATTCTACGAGCAGTACTTC.

This chain joins TRBV12-5 and TRBJ2-2; no clear D gene. The CDR3 runs to 11 residues. CDR1 is LGHNT and CDR2 is FRNRAP in the germline V gene. Trimming removed 6 bases at V and 6 bases at J, with 5 bases between. CDR3 sequence (DNA): TGTGCTAGTGGAAGACCCGGGGAGCTGTTTTTT. Protein: CASGRPGELFF. The whole variable domain, remainder taken from reference TRBV12-5 and TRBJ2-2, is DARVTQTPRHKVTEMGQEVTMRCQPILGHNTVFWYRQTMMQGLELLAYFRNRAPLDDSGMPKDRFSAEMPDATLATLKIQPSEPRDSAVYFCASGRPGELFFGEGSRLTVL.

The V and J genes are TRBV19 and TRBJ2-1, with 15 bases aligning to TRBD2. The CDR3 contains 17 residues. V shed 4 bases and J 4 bases; nucleotides not matched to a gene: 5. Germline CDR1 LNHDA, CDR2 SQIVND (reference sequence). The CDR3 sequence is CASSKRTSGRAYNEQFF. The CDR3 bases are TGTGCCAGTAGTAAAAGGACTAGCGGGAGGGCTTACAATGAGCAGTTCTTC.

The V gene is TRBV29-1, the J gene TRBJ2-7; a weak D match, TRBD2 (7 bases). Germline V gives CDR1 SQVTM, CDR2 ANQGSEA. The CDR3 is 13 residues long. V lost 7 bases and J 0 bases, leaving 13 bases between the germline ends. The CDR3 region has the DNA TGCAGCGCCGGAGGGGGGGCCTCCTACGAGCAGTACTTC. Translated, it gives CSAGGGASYEQYF.

This chain connects TRBV27 to TRBJ2-3; the D gene is possibly TRBD2 (5 bases). V was shortened by 2 bases and J by 2 bases, with 11 bases between the two germline ends. The CDR3 extends over 15 amino acids. The germline gives CDR1 MNHEY, CDR2 SMNVEV (reference sequence). The CDR3 loop reads CASSLTGYPTDTQYF. CDR3 coding DNA: TGTGCCAGCAGTTTAACGGGGTACCCCACAGATACGCAGTATTTT.

V gene TRBV5-1 combines with J gene TRBJ2-1; possibly TRBD1 or TRBD2 for D (5 bases each). V gave up 3 bases and J gave up 8 bases, with 12 bases separating them. CDR3 length: 13 amino acids. Germline V gives CDR1 SGHRS, CDR2 YFSETQ. The chain's CDR3 is CASSYGTVYEQFF. CDR3 in DNA: TGCGCCAGCAGCTACGGGACCGTCTATGAGCAGTTCTTC.

The chain combines TRBV20-1 with TRBJ2-7; D remains ambiguous. Germline-derived CDR1 and CDR2 are DFQATT and SNEGSKA (reference sequence). The CDR3 has 9 residues. V gave up 3 bases and J gave up 5 bases, with 2 bases separating them. CDR3 bases: TGCAGTGCTAGCGACGAGCAGTACTTC. Amino acids: CSASDEQYF.

The chain is built from TRBV6-1 and TRBJ2-7; D is uncertain. CDR1 is MNHNS, CDR2 SASEGT, per germline. Between the trimmed V and J ends, which lost 0 bases and 1 base, there was a span of 10 bases. CDR3 length equals 15 residues. In nucleotides, the CDR3 is TGTGCCAGCAGTGAAGCGCTAGGACCATCCTACGAGCAGTACTTC. Translation gives CASSEALGPSYEQYF.

The chain recombines TRBV7-3 with TRBJ2-1, with a weak D call TRBD1 (5 bases). Per the germline V gene, CDR1 is SGHTA and CDR2 is FQGTGA. The CDR3 extends over 14 amino acids. The V gene lost 0 bases and the J gene lost 10 bases, with 13 bases spanning the gap. DNA of the CDR3: TGTGCCAGCAGCTTAACAGGGGTAGGGAACGAGCAGTTCTTC. Its translation is CASSLTGVGNEQFF.

V is TRBV28 and J is TRBJ2-5; 8 bases match TRBD1. This CDR3 is 13 amino acids long. In germline, CDR1 is MDHEN, CDR2 SYDVKM. The V gene end was trimmed by 5 bases and the J gene end by 9 bases; junction bases not matched to a gene: 8. CDR3 in DNA: TGTGCCAGCAGTCTCGCCAGGGGGCTCGCCCAGTACTTC. Residues: CASSLARGLAQYF.